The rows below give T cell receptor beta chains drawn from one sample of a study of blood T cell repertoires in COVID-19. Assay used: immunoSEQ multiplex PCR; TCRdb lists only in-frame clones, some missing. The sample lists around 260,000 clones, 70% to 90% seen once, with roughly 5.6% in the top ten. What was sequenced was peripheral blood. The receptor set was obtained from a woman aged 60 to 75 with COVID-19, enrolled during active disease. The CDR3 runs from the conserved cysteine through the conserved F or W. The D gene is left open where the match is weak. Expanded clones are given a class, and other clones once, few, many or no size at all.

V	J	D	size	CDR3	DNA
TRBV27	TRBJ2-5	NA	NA	CASSLLGARETQYF	TGTGCCAGCAGTTTATTGGGGGCTCGGGAGACCCAGTACTTC
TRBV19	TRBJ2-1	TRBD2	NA	CASSTGGTISYNEQFF	TGTGCCAGTAGTACCGGCGGGACTATCTCCTACAATGAGCAGTTCTTC
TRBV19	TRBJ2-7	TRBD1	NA	CASSIGTGTPYEQYF	TGTGCCAGTAGTATAGGGACAGGGACCCCCTACGAGCAGTACTTC
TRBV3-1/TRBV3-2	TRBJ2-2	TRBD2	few	CASSHSGSIAGELFF	TGTGCCAGCAGCCACAGCGGGAGTATAGCCGGGGAGCTGTTTTTT
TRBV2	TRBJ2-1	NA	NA	CASGGAINEQFF	TGTGCCAGCGGAGGGGCGATAAATGAGCAGTTCTTC
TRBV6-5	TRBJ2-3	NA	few	CASSPGGSTDTQYF	TGTGCCAGCAGTCCCGGGGGAAGCACAGATACGCAGTATTTT
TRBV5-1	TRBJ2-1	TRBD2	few	CASSLNGAGGINEQFF	TGCGCCAGCAGCTTAAACGGCGCGGGAGGGATCAATGAGCAGTTCTTC
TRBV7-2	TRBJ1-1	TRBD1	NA	CASSQTGANTEAFF	TGTGCCAGCAGTCAGACAGGGGCGAACACTGAAGCTTTCTTT
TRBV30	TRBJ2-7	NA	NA	CAWSTGLVYEQYF	TGTGCCTGGAGTACGGGGTTGGTCTACGAGCAGTACTTC
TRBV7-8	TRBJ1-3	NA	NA	CASSPSRGYTIYF	TGTGCCAGCAGCCCCTCGCGGGGGTACACCATATATTTT
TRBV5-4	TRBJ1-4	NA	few	CASSLGVRTEKLFF	TGTGCCAGCAGCTTAGGGGTGCGGACTGAAAAACTGTTTTTT
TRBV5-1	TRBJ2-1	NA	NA	CASSITQGVSSYNEQFF	TGCGCCAGCAGCATCACACAAGGGGTAAGCTCCTACAATGAGCAGTTCTTC
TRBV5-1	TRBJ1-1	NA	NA	CASSPTPANTEAFF	TGCGCCAGCAGCCCGACACCGGCGAACACTGAAGCTTTCTTT
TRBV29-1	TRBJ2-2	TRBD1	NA	CSAGQARSGELFF	TGCAGCGCGGGACAGGCGAGGTCCGGGGAGCTGTTTTTT
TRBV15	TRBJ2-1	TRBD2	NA	CATSRDRLAALNEQFF	TGTGCCACCAGCAGAGATAGACTAGCGGCTCTCAATGAGCAGTTCTTC
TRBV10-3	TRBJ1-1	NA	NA	CAISRAGNLNTEAFF	TGTGCCATCAGTAGGGCAGGGAACTTGAACACTGAAGCTTTCTTT
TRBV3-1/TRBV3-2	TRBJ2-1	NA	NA	CASSQVPRGGRNEQFF	TGTGCCAGCAGCCAAGTTCCCAGGGGCGGGAGAAATGAGCAGTTCTTC
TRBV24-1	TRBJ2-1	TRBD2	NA	CATSAPLAGGDTEQFF	TGTGCCACCAGTGCCCCTCTGGCGGGAGGTGATACTGAGCAGTTCTTC
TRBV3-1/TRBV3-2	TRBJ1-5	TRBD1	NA	CASSSGTGGGQPQHF	TGTGCCAGCAGCTCCGGGACAGGGGGCGGTCAGCCCCAGCATTTT
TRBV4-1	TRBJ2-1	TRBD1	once	CASSQVFGTVNEQFF	TGCGCCAGCAGCCAAGTATTTGGGACAGTGAATGAGCAGTTCTTC
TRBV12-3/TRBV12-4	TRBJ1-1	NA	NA	CASNMVGGSEAFF	TGTGCCAGCAATATGGTGGGGGGATCTGAAGCTTTCTTT
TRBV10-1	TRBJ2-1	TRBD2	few	CASSTSGRAHEQFF	TGCGCCAGCAGTACTAGCGGGAGGGCCCATGAGCAGTTCTTC
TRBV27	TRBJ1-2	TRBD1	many	CASRPPGQGAGYGYTF	TGTGCCAGCAGGCCCCCGGGACAGGGGGCAGGGTATGGCTACACCTTC
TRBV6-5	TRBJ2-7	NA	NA	CASRPLSGLTYEQYF	TGTGCCAGCAGACCCCTAAGCGGGCTAACCTACGAGCAGTACTTC
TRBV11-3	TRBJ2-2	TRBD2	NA	CASSPGGGGGSSSGELFF	TGTGCCAGCAGCCCTGGAGGTGGTGGCGGGAGTTCTTCCGGGGAGCTGTTTTTT
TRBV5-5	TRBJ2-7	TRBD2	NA	CASSAQLAGLSYEQYF	TGTGCCAGCAGCGCCCAACTAGCGGGTCTCTCCTACGAGCAGTACTTC
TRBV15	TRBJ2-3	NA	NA	CATSRDISDTQYF	TGTGCCACCAGCAGAGATATTTCCGATACGCAGTATTTT
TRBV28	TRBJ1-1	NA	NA	CASSRAGGSTEAFF	TGTGCCAGCAGTCGAGCCGGGGGTAGCACTGAAGCTTTCTTT
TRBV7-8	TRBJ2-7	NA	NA	CASSLARGSYEQYF	TGTGCCAGCAGCTTAGCTCGCGGCTCCTACGAGCAGTACTTC
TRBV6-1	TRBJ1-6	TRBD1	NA	CASSERTGVSPLHF	TGTGCCAGCAGTGAACGGACAGGAGTATCACCCCTCCACTTT
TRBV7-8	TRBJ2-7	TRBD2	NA	CASSAHGTGLAGTPRYEQYF	TGTGCCAGCAGCGCCCATGGGACGGGACTAGCGGGAACCCCGCGCTACGAGCAGTACTTC
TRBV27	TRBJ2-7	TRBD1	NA	CASSLFQGVGEQYF	TGTGCCAGCAGTTTATTCCAGGGGGTGGGAGAGCAGTACTTC